One T cell receptor (beta chain) is described in this entry. Its antigen is as yet unknown. This sample stems from a study of T cell repertoires in cytomegalovirus infection. Germline-derived CDR1 and CDR2 are SNHLY and FYNNEI. V was pared by 7 bases and J by 5 bases, with 10 bases of the junction left unmatched. This CDR3 spans 14 amino acids. Each CDR3 protein is one row after TCRdb ran MiXCR on the reads. The sample includes roughly 730,000 distinct CDR3 sequences, around a third seen only once; the top ten take 15% to 20%. The source is a human donor in good health (CMV status not recorded). Some clones in this sample may be carry-over from other donors' samples. The source was cultured PBMCs, collected from culture after CMV antigen stimulation. This chain joins TRBV2 and TRBJ2-7; TRBD1 aligns across 8 bases. DNA of the CDR3: TGTGCCAGCAACGGCCAGGGGGCTGACAACGAGCAGTACTTC. It is translated as CASNGQGADNEQYF. Using reference TRBV2 and TRBJ2-7 for the parts outside the CDR3, the full variable domain is EPEVTQTPSHQVTQMGQEVILRCVPISNHLYFYWYRQILGQKVEFLVSFYNNEISEKSEIFDDQFSVERPDGSNFTLKIRSTKLEDSAMYFCASNGQGADNEQYFGPGTRLTVT.